This TCR beta chain was observed in a study of regulatory T cells in long-lasting Graves disease. Study findings and constraints: Not thyroid tissue but only peripheral blood was studied.

Time point: persistent/refractory GD, antithyroid drugs over 5 years with positive TRAb. The TCR library used RNA extracted from PBMCs. Details on this clonotype: Its cognate antigen is unknown.

Combining iRepertoire HTBI primers with Arm-PCR of CDR3 regions, the authors built TCR beta libraries. Original handling: Across the samples, identification revealed roughly 56 TRBV and some 14 TRBJ segments. TCRdb analysed the multiplex PCR reads with MiXCR anew, one entry per CDR3 protein. TCRdb's processing, not the study's, gives the V and J calls here. The sample contains 430,000 or so distinct CDR3 sequences, roughly a fifth of which appear only once. The V and J ends lost 5 bases and 4 bases respectively, with 15 bases between them. The CDR3 length is 14 residues. Germline CDR1 and CDR2: SGHTA and FQGNSA.

The specimen was peripheral blood mononuclear cells (PBMCs), collected when the disease was refractory, from a patient treated with antithyroid drugs. The chain is built from TRBV7-2 and TRBJ2-7; D is uncertain. This sequence was found in a female donor with Graves disease. CDR3 loop: CASSRSGRRYEQYF. The CDR3 nucleotides are TGTGCCAGCAGCAGATCGGGCAGAAGGTACGAGCAGTACTTC.